This is a list of T cell receptor beta chains from one sample in a study of cytomegalovirus exposure and HLA in healthy donors. Libraries were prepared by immunoSEQ multiplex PCR; TCRdb keeps only in-frame clonotypes and omits some of them. The sample holds 150,000 to 200,000 clones, roughly 87% seen once. Sequencing was carried out using PBMCs. These receptors were collected from a boy aged 2 to 9 in good health and CMV-seronegative. Both conserved end residues are part of each CDR3.

TRBJ2-3 TRBV27 CASSFRVSTDTQYF
TRBJ2-3 TRBV27 CASSPWTSGSSITDTQYF
TRBJ2-1 TRBV5-1 CASSRTGLAGGEQFF
TRBJ1-1 TRBV30 CACGQGGENTEAFF
TRBJ2-7 TRBV27 CASSRDNYEQYF
TRBJ2-4 TRBV11-2 CASSLGDRGVDIQYF
TRBJ2-5 TRBV27 CASSLSGDETQYF
TRBJ1-3 TRBV30 CASLRPGQGVNSGNTIYF
TRBJ2-7 TRBV19 CASSIGTEGGSYEQYF
TRBJ1-2 TRBV28 CASSLAGLGYGYTF
TRBJ2-2 TRBV27 CASKGRTGIDTGELFF
TRBJ1-1 TRBV5-1 CASSSTGASEAFF
TRBJ1-1 TRBV19 CASRRTGLETEAFF
TRBJ2-7 TRBV11-2 CASSAYRGYEQYF
TRBJ1-4 TRBV6-5 CASKRGRNEKLFF
TRBJ2-4 TRBV7-9 CATLTRGIQYF
TRBJ2-1 TRBV6-1 CASSEALAGFYNEQFF
TRBJ2-3 TRBV21-1 CASSCGRLTDTQYF
TRBJ1-1 TRBV6-5 CASSYSGVGPNTEAFF
TRBJ1-1 TRBV27 CASRPGQLGVGITEAFF
TRBJ1-2 TRBV4-1 CASSQEPILPANYGYTF
TRBJ2-3 TRBV6-5 CASSYSTADTQYF
TRBJ1-2 TRBV19 CASSRTGATGAGYTF
TRBJ2-1 TRBV14 CASSVFPTPPGQGYEQFF
TRBJ2-1 TRBV28 CASSLGAGGSWDEQFF
TRBJ1-2 TRBV29-1 CSVGGQGADYGYTF
TRBJ2-6 TRBV7-2 CASSLAGAAGANVLTF
TRBJ2-1 TRBV10-1 CASSESGGPGYNEQFF
TRBJ1-6 TRBV19 CASSIDLGTGYSPLHF
TRBJ2-1 TRBV7-9 CASSLGGTYNEQFF
TRBJ1-2 TRBV28 CASSRTGYGYTF
TRBJ2-7 TRBV5-4 CASSLSRDLSSYEQYF